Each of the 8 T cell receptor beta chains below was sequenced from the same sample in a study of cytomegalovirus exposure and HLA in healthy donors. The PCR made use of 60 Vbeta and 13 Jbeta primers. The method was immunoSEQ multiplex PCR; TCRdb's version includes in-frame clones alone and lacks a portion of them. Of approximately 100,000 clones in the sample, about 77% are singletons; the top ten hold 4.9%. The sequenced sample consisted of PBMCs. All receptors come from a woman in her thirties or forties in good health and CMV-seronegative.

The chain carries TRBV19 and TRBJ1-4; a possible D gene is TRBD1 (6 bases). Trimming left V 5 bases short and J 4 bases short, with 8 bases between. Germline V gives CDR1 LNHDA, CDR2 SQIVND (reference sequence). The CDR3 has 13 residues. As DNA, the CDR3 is TGTGCCAGTAGTGACAGGTTTAATGAAAAACTGTTTTTT. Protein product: CASSDRFNEKLFF.

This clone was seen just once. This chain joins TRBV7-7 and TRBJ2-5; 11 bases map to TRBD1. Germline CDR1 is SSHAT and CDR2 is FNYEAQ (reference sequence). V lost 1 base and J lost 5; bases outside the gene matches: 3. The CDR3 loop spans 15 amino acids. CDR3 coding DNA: TGTGCCAGCAGCTTAGGGACAGGGGGCGGTGAGACCCAGTACTTC. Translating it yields CASSLGTGGGETQYF.

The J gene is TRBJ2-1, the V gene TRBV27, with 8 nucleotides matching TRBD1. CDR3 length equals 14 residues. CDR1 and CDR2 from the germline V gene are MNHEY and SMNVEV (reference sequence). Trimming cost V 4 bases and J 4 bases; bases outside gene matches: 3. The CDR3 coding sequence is TGTGCCAGCAGTTCGGGACAGGAGTACAATGAGCAGTTCTTC. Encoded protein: CASSSGQEYNEQFF.

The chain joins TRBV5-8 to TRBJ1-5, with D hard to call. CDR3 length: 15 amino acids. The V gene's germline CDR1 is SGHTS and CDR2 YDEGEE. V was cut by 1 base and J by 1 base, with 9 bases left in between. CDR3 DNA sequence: TGTGCCAGCAGCTTGACAGCTATAAGCAATCAGCCCCAGCATTTT. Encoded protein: CASSLTAISNQPQHF.

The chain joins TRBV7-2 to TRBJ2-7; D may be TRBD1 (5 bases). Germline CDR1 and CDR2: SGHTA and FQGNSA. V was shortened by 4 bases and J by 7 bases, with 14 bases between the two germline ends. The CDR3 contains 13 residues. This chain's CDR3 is CASSSDSHREQYF. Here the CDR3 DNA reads TGTGCCAGCAGCTCCGACAGTCATCGGGAGCAGTACTTC.

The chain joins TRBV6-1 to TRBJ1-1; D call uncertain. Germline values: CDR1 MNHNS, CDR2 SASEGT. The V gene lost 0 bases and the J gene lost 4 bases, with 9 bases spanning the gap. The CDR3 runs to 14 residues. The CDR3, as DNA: TGTGCCAGCAGTGAAGCGCGGGGTGGCACTGAAGCTTTCTTT. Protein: CASSEARGGTEAFF.

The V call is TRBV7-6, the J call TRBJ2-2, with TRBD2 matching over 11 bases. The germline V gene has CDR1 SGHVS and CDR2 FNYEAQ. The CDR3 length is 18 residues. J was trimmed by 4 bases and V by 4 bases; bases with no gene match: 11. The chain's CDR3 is CASSWPTSGASGTGELFF. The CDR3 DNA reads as TGTGCCAGCAGCTGGCCGACTAGCGGGGCCTCGGGCACCGGGGAGCTGTTTTTT.

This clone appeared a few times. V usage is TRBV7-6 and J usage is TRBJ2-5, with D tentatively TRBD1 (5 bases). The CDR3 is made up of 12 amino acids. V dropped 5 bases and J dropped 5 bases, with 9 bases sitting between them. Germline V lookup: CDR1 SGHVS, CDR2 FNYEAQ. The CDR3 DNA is TGTGCCAGCAGCCATCAGGGTGAGACCCAGTACTTC. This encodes CASSHQGETQYF.